These T cell receptor beta chains were read from a single sample in a study of T cells in tumors after PD-1 blockade. The table came from immunoSEQ multiplex PCR; TCRdb's copy has only in-frame clones and leaves some out. The sample records fewer than 15,000 clones, about 80% being singletons. The sequencing used PBMCs, collected after anti-PD-1 treatment. These receptor sequences come from a human donor with basal cell carcinoma. The CDR3 runs from the conserved cysteine through the conserved F or W. Fields, in order: V gene, CDR3 length, clone size, D gene, J gene, CDR3 protein, CDR3 DNA. A D gene is named only where the DNA matches it firmly. Expanded clones get a size class; other rows say once, few or many, or leave the size out.

>TRBV2|19|NA|TRBD2|TRBJ2-1
CASCYGWAGEGSSYNEQFF
TGTGCCAGCTGTTACGGGTGGGCGGGGGAGGGGAGCTCCTACAATGAGCAGTTCTTC
>TRBV29-1|14|NA|TRBD2|TRBJ2-1
CSVIQASGSGEQFF
TGCAGCGTTATACAGGCTAGCGGGAGCGGTGAGCAGTTCTTC
>TRBV14|14|once|TRBD1|TRBJ2-1
CASSQDRAGGEQFF
TGTGCCAGCAGCCAGGACAGGGCAGGCGGTGAGCAGTTCTTC
>TRBV7-2|18|NA|TRBD2|TRBJ2-7
CASSLGASGGLSSYEQYF
TGTGCCAGCAGCTTAGGGGCTAGCGGGGGGTTGAGCTCCTACGAGCAGTACTTC
>TRBV3-1/TRBV3-2|18|NA|NA|TRBJ2-5
CASSHPQEGAGYQETQYF
TGTGCCAGCAGCCATCCCCAAGAGGGAGCGGGTTATCAAGAGACCCAGTACTTC
>TRBV6-5|15|NA|TRBD1|TRBJ2-7
CASSLGQGGSYEQYF
TGTGCCAGCAGTCTCGGACAGGGGGGATCCTACGAGCAGTACTTC
>TRBV6-4|14|NA|NA|TRBJ2-3
CASSASGRTDTQYF
TGTGCCAGCAGTGCATCTGGCCGCACAGATACGCAGTATTTT
>TRBV5-1|14|NA|TRBD1|TRBJ2-1
CASSLRQGPNEQFF
TGCGCCAGCAGCTTGAGACAGGGACCCAATGAGCAGTTCTTC
>TRBV2|15|NA|NA|TRBJ1-3
CASTLGRSSGNTIYF
TGTGCCAGCACCCTGGGACGGTCCTCTGGAAACACCATATATTTT
>TRBV6-5|13|NA|NA|TRBJ1-4
CASRQANNEKLFF
TGTGCCAGCAGGCAGGCAAATAATGAAAAACTGTTTTTT
>TRBV7-9|16|once|TRBD1|TRBJ2-7
CASSFGRDRRSYEQYF
TGTGCCAGCAGCTTCGGTAGGGACAGGCGTTCCTACGAGCAGTACTTC
>TRBV15|16|NA|NA|TRBJ1-3
CATSRDPGSSGNTIYF
TGTGCCACCAGCAGAGATCCAGGCAGCTCTGGAAACACCATATATTTT
>TRBV10-1|16|few|TRBD2|TRBJ2-5
CASRPRAYSGGETQYF
TGCGCCAGCAGACCCCGTGCTTATAGCGGGGGAGAGACCCAGTACTTC
>TRBV18|15|NA|NA|TRBJ2-4
CASSPPFRPGDIQYF
TGTGCCAGCTCACCACCGTTCAGGCCAGGGGACATTCAGTACTTC
>TRBV5-5|16|NA|NA|TRBJ2-7
CASSLEIAEGLGQQYF
TGTGCCAGCAGCTTGGAGATAGCAGAGGGCCTTGGGCAGCAGTACTTC
>TRBV24-1|14|NA|NA|TRBJ2-3
CATSDPGHTDTQYF
TGTGCCACCAGTGATCCCGGGCACACAGATACGCAGTATTTT
>TRBV4-1|14|NA|NA|TRBJ1-4
CASSQDEGREKLFF
TGCGCCAGCAGCCAAGATGAGGGGAGGGAAAAACTGTTTTTT
>TRBV7-3|16|NA|TRBD2|TRBJ2-5
CASSPMGGRLGETQYF
TGTGCCAGCAGCCCCATGGGCGGGAGGCTGGGGGAGACCCAGTACTTC
>TRBV19|13|NA|TRBD1|TRBJ2-3
CASKTGSSDTQYF
TGTGCCAGTAAGACAGGGTCCTCAGATACGCAGTATTTT
>TRBV6-5|15|NA|TRBD2|TRBJ2-1
CASSFTSGYYNEQFF
TGTGCCAGCAGTTTTACTAGCGGGTATTACAATGAGCAGTTCTTC
>TRBV2|12|NA|NA|TRBJ2-7
CASKGLGYEQYF
TGTGCCAGCAAAGGGCTCGGCTACGAGCAGTACTTC
>TRBV27|13|NA|TRBD2|TRBJ2-7
CASSFSGRDEQYF
TGTGCCAGCAGTTTTAGCGGGAGGGACGAGCAGTACTTC
>TRBV10-3|15|few|TRBD1|TRBJ1-1
CAISAVSTGDTEAFF
TGTGCCATCAGTGCCGTCAGTACAGGGGACACTGAAGCTTTCTTT
>TRBV5-1|14|NA|NA|TRBJ2-7
CASSVELASYEQYF
TGCGCCAGCAGCGTTGAACTTGCCTCCTACGAGCAGTACTTC
>TRBV6-2/TRBV6-3|14|once|TRBD1|TRBJ1-5
CASSYSRQGQPQHF
TGTGCCAGCAGTTACTCACGACAGGGCCAGCCCCAGCATTTT
>TRBV6-1|20|NA|TRBD1|TRBJ1-6
CASSEAPRTGFVTYNSPLHF
TGTGCCAGCAGTGAAGCGCCAAGGACAGGGTTTGTCACCTATAATTCACCCCTCCACTTT
>TRBV5-5|14|NA|NA|TRBJ2-3
CASSGGTITDTQYF
TGTGCCAGCAGCGGAGGGACCATCACAGATACGCAGTATTTT
>TRBV19|15|NA|NA|TRBJ1-1
CASSRVRGMNTEAFF
TGTGCCAGTAGTAGGGTCAGGGGCATGAACACTGAAGCTTTCTTT
>TRBV6-6|13|NA|TRBD1|TRBJ1-5
CASRQGAVQPQHF
TGTGCCAGCAGACAGGGGGCGGTTCAGCCCCAGCATTTT
>TRBV7-3|15|NA|NA|TRBJ2-2
CASSLNPRGTGELFF
TGTGCCAGCAGCTTGAACCCCCGGGGGACCGGGGAGCTGTTTTTT
>TRBV30|13|NA|TRBD2|TRBJ2-1
CAWTSGPNNEQFF
TGTGCCTGGACTAGCGGGCCTAACAATGAGCAGTTCTTC
>TRBV9|16|NA|NA|TRBJ1-4
CASSVTPGSTNEKLFF
TGTGCCAGCAGCGTAACTCCCGGATCAACTAATGAAAAACTGTTTTTT
>TRBV6-2/TRBV6-3|15|few|TRBD1|TRBJ1-6
CASSYRQGSNSPLHF
TGTGCCAGCAGTTACCGACAGGGCTCGAATTCACCCCTCCACTTT
>TRBV21-1|16|once|NA|TRBJ1-1
CASSKNLQGRVPEAFF
TGTGCCAGCAGCAAAAACCTCCAGGGAAGGGTCCCTGAAGCTTTCTTT
>TRBV6-2/TRBV6-3|15|few|NA|TRBJ2-5
CASSYLAENQETQYF
TGTGCCAGCAGTTACCTAGCAGAGAACCAAGAGACCCAGTACTTC
>TRBV24-1|11|once|TRBD2|TRBJ2-1
CAVRGGHEQFF
TGTGCCGTCCGGGGGGGCCATGAGCAGTTCTTC
>TRBV27|12|NA|NA|TRBJ2-1
CASSEQYNEQFF
TGTGCCAGCAGTGAACAATACAATGAGCAGTTCTTC
>TRBV5-1|12|NA|NA|TRBJ2-7
CASSLDTYEQYF
TGCGCCAGCAGCCTCGATACCTACGAGCAGTACTTC
>TRBV6-5|13|NA|NA|TRBJ1-2
CASSYMAEYGYTF
TGTGCCAGCAGTTACATGGCGGAATATGGCTACACCTTC
>TRBV13|13|NA|NA|TRBJ2-2
CASSRGNTGELFF
TGTGCCAGCTCCCGTGGGAACACCGGGGAGCTGTTTTTT
>TRBV10-3|13|NA|NA|TRBJ1-4
CAISEPRTEKLFF
TGTGCCATCAGTGAACCCAGGACTGAAAAACTGTTTTTT
>TRBV2|14|NA|NA|TRBJ2-3
CASTQYRDADTQYF
TGTGCCAGTACTCAATATAGGGACGCAGATACGCAGTATTTT
>TRBV2|19|few|TRBD2|TRBJ2-1
CASSYGWAGEGSSYNEQFF
TGTGCCAGCAGTTACGGGTGGGCGGGGGAGGGGAGCTCCTACAATGAGCAGTTCTTC
>TRBV9|14|NA|TRBD1|TRBJ2-5
CASSIGQGRETQYF
TGTGCCAGCAGCATCGGACAGGGAAGAGAGACCCAGTACTTC
>TRBV7-9|14|NA|TRBD2|TRBJ2-7
CASRPLAGLGEQYF
TGTGCCAGCAGACCACTAGCGGGTCTGGGCGAGCAGTACTTC